This T cell receptor beta chain was captured in a study of cytomegalovirus exposure and HLA in healthy donors. Comment on this clone: What it recognizes is unknown.

Findings and caveats of the study: Accounts indicate the classifier identified cytomegalovirus status with strong specificity and sensitivity. Testing in vitro showed three CMV-associated chains specific for CMV antigens. The study assumed roughly uniform donor sequencing depth for presence/absence analyses. An observed cluster of highly shared sequence variants was recorded as a likely sequencing artifact.

This CDR3 comprises 14 residues. Trimming at V came to 2 bases and at J to 7 bases, leaving 7 bases not matched to a gene. Germline values: CDR1 WNHNN, CDR2 SYGVQD (reference sequence). This PCR relied on a set of 60 Vbeta primers and 13 Jbeta primers. This table comes from immunoSEQ multiplex PCR, and its TCRdb copy is limited to in-frame clones, with some not included. The table includes some 200,000 clones, under 9.5% detected once. This rearrangement joins TRBV10-1 to TRBJ1-1; 7 bases are shared with TRBD1. Sequencing input: PBMCs. The source is a woman aged 30 to 39 in good health and CMV-seropositive. DNA of the CDR3: TGCGCCAGCAGTGAGAAAAGAGCAGGGGGTGAAGCTTTCTTT. This codes for CASSEKRAGGEAFF.